Listed below are T cell receptor beta chains from one sample, sequenced in a study of T cell responses to AZD1222 COVID-19 vaccine. Assay: immunoSEQ multiplex PCR; the TCRdb copy retains only in-frame clones and omits some. The data hold around 130,000 clones, with less than 95% observed a single time. The sequencing here drew on peripheral blood, taken on day 0 of AZD1222 vaccination. The receptors stem from an adult in good health. Both conserved end residues are part of each CDR3. Fields, in order: CDR3 length, D gene, J gene, V gene, clone size, CDR3 DNA, CDR3 protein. D genes are given only for firm matches. Expanded clones are given a class, and other clones once, few, many or no size at all.

cdr3_length: 16; d_call: NA; j_call: TRBJ2-7; v_call: TRBV27; clone_size: NA; cdr3_nt: TGTGCCAGCACCCCCCGAGCCGGAACCGCTCCCTACGAGCAGTACTTC; cdr3_aa: CASTPRAGTAPYEQYF
cdr3_length: 14; d_call: NA; j_call: TRBJ2-3; v_call: TRBV13; clone_size: once; cdr3_nt: TGTGCCAGCAGCTTAGCGGTTAGCACAGATACGCAGTATTTT; cdr3_aa: CASSLAVSTDTQYF
cdr3_length: 15; d_call: NA; j_call: TRBJ1-5; v_call: TRBV2; clone_size: NA; cdr3_nt: TGTGCCAGCAGTGTGGATAACTATAGCAATCAGCCCCAGCATTTT; cdr3_aa: CASSVDNYSNQPQHF
cdr3_length: 11; d_call: NA; j_call: TRBJ1-2; v_call: TRBV12-3/TRBV12-4; clone_size: NA; cdr3_nt: TGTGCCAGCAGTTCCAGGGGAGCCTACACCTTC; cdr3_aa: CASSSRGAYTF
cdr3_length: 12; d_call: NA; j_call: TRBJ1-2; v_call: TRBV19; clone_size: NA; cdr3_nt: TGTGCCAGTAGTATAGGTGGCGGTGGCTACACCTTC; cdr3_aa: CASSIGGGGYTF
cdr3_length: 17; d_call: TRBD2; j_call: TRBJ2-3; v_call: TRBV5-6; clone_size: once; cdr3_nt: TGTGCCAGCAGCTTGCCCGGGACTAGCGGGAGCCTGAATACGCAGTATTTT; cdr3_aa: CASSLPGTSGSLNTQYF
cdr3_length: 11; d_call: NA; j_call: TRBJ1-1; v_call: TRBV12-3/TRBV12-4; clone_size: NA; cdr3_nt: TGTGCCAACTCGCGAGGAATAGAAGCTTTCTTT; cdr3_aa: CANSRGIEAFF
cdr3_length: 15; d_call: NA; j_call: TRBJ2-2; v_call: TRBV11-2; clone_size: NA; cdr3_nt: TGTGCCAGCAGCTCCTCTGGTTTCGGCACCGGGGAGCTGTTTTTT; cdr3_aa: CASSSSGFGTGELFF
cdr3_length: 18; d_call: NA; j_call: TRBJ1-6; v_call: TRBV3-1/TRBV3-2; clone_size: NA; cdr3_nt: TGTGCCAGCAGCCAAGATCAGGGAGGGGGGGTAGGTAATTCACCCCTCCACTTT; cdr3_aa: CASSQDQGGGVGNSPLHF
cdr3_length: 16; d_call: NA; j_call: TRBJ2-3; v_call: TRBV9; clone_size: few; cdr3_nt: TGTGCCAGCAGCGTAGCTGCAGGGGTGGGGACAGATACGCAGTATTTT; cdr3_aa: CASSVAAGVGTDTQYF
cdr3_length: 14; d_call: TRBD1; j_call: TRBJ1-2; v_call: TRBV25-1; clone_size: once; cdr3_nt: TGTGCCAGCAGCTCGGACAGGGGGCCCCATGGCTACACCTTC; cdr3_aa: CASSSDRGPHGYTF
cdr3_length: 15; d_call: NA; j_call: TRBJ1-1; v_call: TRBV19; clone_size: NA; cdr3_nt: TGTGCCAGTAGTATAGATGGGGCGGTGAACACTGAAGCTTTCTTT; cdr3_aa: CASSIDGAVNTEAFF
cdr3_length: 17; d_call: NA; j_call: TRBJ2-5; v_call: TRBV21-1; clone_size: NA; cdr3_nt: TGTGCCAGTTTAAACCCTGAGCGGGGCACCAGGGGGGAGACCCAGTACTTC; cdr3_aa: CASLNPERGTRGETQYF
cdr3_length: 16; d_call: NA; j_call: TRBJ2-7; v_call: TRBV6-2/TRBV6-3; clone_size: NA; cdr3_nt: TGTGCCAGCAGTTATCGAATCGTGACAGGAGCCTACGAGCAGTACTTC; cdr3_aa: CASSYRIVTGAYEQYF
cdr3_length: 13; d_call: NA; j_call: TRBJ2-2; v_call: TRBV5-6; clone_size: NA; cdr3_nt: TGTGCCAGCAGCTTGGCGGTACCCGGGGAGCTGTTTTTT; cdr3_aa: CASSLAVPGELFF
cdr3_length: 14; d_call: TRBD1; j_call: TRBJ1-6; v_call: TRBV27; clone_size: once; cdr3_nt: TGTGCCAGCAGCTCTGGACAGGGAAATTCACCCCTCCACTTT; cdr3_aa: CASSSGQGNSPLHF
cdr3_length: 14; d_call: NA; j_call: TRBJ1-5; v_call: TRBV7-9; clone_size: NA; cdr3_nt: TGTGCCAGCAGCTTTGGGCAGGGCAATCAGCCCCAGCATTTT; cdr3_aa: CASSFGQGNQPQHF
cdr3_length: 16; d_call: TRBD1; j_call: TRBJ2-1; v_call: TRBV7-8; clone_size: NA; cdr3_nt: TGTGCCAGCAGCTTAGGACAGGGAATATACTTGAATGAGCAGTTCTTC; cdr3_aa: CASSLGQGIYLNEQFF
cdr3_length: 15; d_call: NA; j_call: TRBJ2-7; v_call: TRBV2; clone_size: NA; cdr3_nt: TGTGCCAGCAGTGAAAGGTCTAGGGCCCGTTACGAGCAGTACTTC; cdr3_aa: CASSERSRARYEQYF
cdr3_length: 13; d_call: NA; j_call: TRBJ1-1; v_call: TRBV3-1/TRBV3-2; clone_size: NA; cdr3_nt: TGTGCCAGCAGCCAGTTGGGGAACACTGAAGCTTTCTTT; cdr3_aa: CASSQLGNTEAFF
cdr3_length: 18; d_call: TRBD1; j_call: TRBJ1-5; v_call: TRBV6-1; clone_size: NA; cdr3_nt: TGTGCCAGCAGCGAAATCGGGACAGATAATTATAGCAATCAGCCCCAGCATTTT; cdr3_aa: CASSEIGTDNYSNQPQHF
cdr3_length: 13; d_call: NA; j_call: TRBJ1-2; v_call: TRBV19; clone_size: NA; cdr3_nt: TGTGCCAGTAGATTGGACAGAGCCCATGGCTACACCTTC; cdr3_aa: CASRLDRAHGYTF
cdr3_length: 16; d_call: NA; j_call: TRBJ1-2; v_call: TRBV9; clone_size: once; cdr3_nt: TGTGCCAGCAGCGCAAACCGGGGACGGCTGAACTATGGCTACACCTTC; cdr3_aa: CASSANRGRLNYGYTF
cdr3_length: 16; d_call: TRBD1; j_call: TRBJ1-5; v_call: TRBV19; clone_size: once; cdr3_nt: TGTGCCAGTAGTAGATGGACAGGTGGTACGAATCAGCCCCAGCATTTT; cdr3_aa: CASSRWTGGTNQPQHF
cdr3_length: 14; d_call: TRBD1; j_call: TRBJ1-5; v_call: TRBV27; clone_size: NA; cdr3_nt: TGTGCCAGCAGTTTTGAGGGGGCACATCAGCCCCAGCATTTT; cdr3_aa: CASSFEGAHQPQHF
cdr3_length: 15; d_call: NA; j_call: TRBJ1-4; v_call: TRBV15; clone_size: NA; cdr3_nt: TGTGCCACCAGCAGAGGCAGGACGGTAAATGAAAAACTGTTTTTT; cdr3_aa: CATSRGRTVNEKLFF
cdr3_length: 16; d_call: NA; j_call: TRBJ1-1; v_call: TRBV7-8; clone_size: NA; cdr3_nt: TGTGCCAGCAGCTTACCGACATGGGGCGTGAACACTGAAGCTTTCTTT; cdr3_aa: CASSLPTWGVNTEAFF
cdr3_length: 13; d_call: NA; j_call: TRBJ1-2; v_call: TRBV28; clone_size: NA; cdr3_nt: TGTGCCAGCAGTTCCCCCGACAGCTATGGCTACACCTTC; cdr3_aa: CASSSPDSYGYTF
cdr3_length: 13; d_call: NA; j_call: TRBJ2-1; v_call: TRBV6-5; clone_size: once; cdr3_nt: TGTGCCAGCAGCGGGGACTTCTACAATGAGCAGTTCTTC; cdr3_aa: CASSGDFYNEQFF
cdr3_length: 15; d_call: NA; j_call: TRBJ1-2; v_call: TRBV5-1; clone_size: NA; cdr3_nt: TGCGCCAGCAGCTTGGCTGTGGGTACGAACTATGGCTACACCTTC; cdr3_aa: CASSLAVGTNYGYTF
cdr3_length: 17; d_call: TRBD1; j_call: TRBJ1-2; v_call: TRBV10-3; clone_size: NA; cdr3_nt: TGTGCCATCAGAGACACCATTGACAGGGGAGACGCGTATGGCTACACCTTC; cdr3_aa: CAIRDTIDRGDAYGYTF
cdr3_length: 13; d_call: TRBD1; j_call: TRBJ1-4; v_call: TRBV7-3; clone_size: NA; cdr3_nt: TGTGCCAGCAGCTTAAACAGGGGTGAAAAACTGTTTTTT; cdr3_aa: CASSLNRGEKLFF
cdr3_length: 13; d_call: NA; j_call: TRBJ2-5; v_call: TRBV13; clone_size: NA; cdr3_nt: TGTGCCAGCAGCTTAGTGGGAGGAGAGACCCAGTACTTC; cdr3_aa: CASSLVGGETQYF
cdr3_length: 18; d_call: NA; j_call: TRBJ1-2; v_call: TRBV7-8; clone_size: NA; cdr3_nt: TGTGCCAGCAGCTTAGCCCAGGCTTCTGGGGCGCTTCACTATGGCTACACCTTC; cdr3_aa: CASSLAQASGALHYGYTF
cdr3_length: 14; d_call: NA; j_call: TRBJ1-1; v_call: TRBV10-1; clone_size: once; cdr3_nt: TGCGCCAGCAGCCCCGCGGGGGCCAACACTGAAGCTTTCTTT; cdr3_aa: CASSPAGANTEAFF
cdr3_length: 16; d_call: TRBD2; j_call: TRBJ2-7; v_call: TRBV15; clone_size: NA; cdr3_nt: TGTGCCACCAGCAGAGATCTGGGACTAGCGGCCTACGAGCAGTACTTC; cdr3_aa: CATSRDLGLAAYEQYF
cdr3_length: 13; d_call: NA; j_call: TRBJ1-5; v_call: TRBV7-8; clone_size: NA; cdr3_nt: TGTGCCAGCAGCTTAGGCCTCAATCAGCCCCAGCATTTT; cdr3_aa: CASSLGLNQPQHF
cdr3_length: 12; d_call: NA; j_call: TRBJ2-7; v_call: TRBV28; clone_size: once; cdr3_nt: TGTGCCAGCAGTTTAAACCGAGACGAGCAGTACTTC; cdr3_aa: CASSLNRDEQYF
cdr3_length: 13; d_call: TRBD2; j_call: TRBJ2-7; v_call: TRBV19; clone_size: NA; cdr3_nt: TGTGCCAGTAGTCGAGCGGGAACCTACGAGCAGTACTTC; cdr3_aa: CASSRAGTYEQYF
cdr3_length: 16; d_call: TRBD1; j_call: TRBJ1-4; v_call: TRBV7-6; clone_size: NA; cdr3_nt: TGTGCCAGCAGCAACGGACAGGGGGCCTTTAATGAAAAACTGTTTTTT; cdr3_aa: CASSNGQGAFNEKLFF
cdr3_length: 14; d_call: TRBD2; j_call: TRBJ2-3; v_call: TRBV19; clone_size: few; cdr3_nt: TGTGCCAGTAGGGGGACTAGCGGCAGTGGGACGCAGTATTTT; cdr3_aa: CASRGTSGSGTQYF
cdr3_length: 15; d_call: TRBD1; j_call: TRBJ2-3; v_call: TRBV19; clone_size: NA; cdr3_nt: TGTGCCAGTAGTATGGTGCAGGGGGCAGGAGATCCGCAGTATTTT; cdr3_aa: CASSMVQGAGDPQYF
cdr3_length: 13; d_call: NA; j_call: TRBJ2-7; v_call: TRBV10-1; clone_size: NA; cdr3_nt: TGCGCCAGCAGTGATGGTCAGGCCTACGAGCAGTACTTC; cdr3_aa: CASSDGQAYEQYF
cdr3_length: 11; d_call: NA; j_call: TRBJ2-7; v_call: TRBV13; clone_size: NA; cdr3_nt: TGTGCCAGCAGCCCCGGCGGGGAGCAGTACTTC; cdr3_aa: CASSPGGEQYF
cdr3_length: 14; d_call: TRBD1; j_call: TRBJ2-5; v_call: TRBV6-1; clone_size: NA; cdr3_nt: TGTGCCAGCAGTGAAGGGACAGGGGTTGAGACCCAGTACTTC; cdr3_aa: CASSEGTGVETQYF
cdr3_length: 15; d_call: NA; j_call: TRBJ1-6; v_call: TRBV6-5; clone_size: few; cdr3_nt: TGTGCCAGCAAGCCACAGGGAGTCTATAATTCACCCCTCCACTTT; cdr3_aa: CASKPQGVYNSPLHF
cdr3_length: 14; d_call: NA; j_call: TRBJ2-7; v_call: TRBV27; clone_size: NA; cdr3_nt: TGTGCCAGCAGTTTAGGTTTTGGGGGCTACGAGCAGTACTTC; cdr3_aa: CASSLGFGGYEQYF
cdr3_length: 11; d_call: NA; j_call: TRBJ2-1; v_call: TRBV27; clone_size: NA; cdr3_nt: TGTGCCAGCAGTTTAGGGAATGAGCAGTTCTTC; cdr3_aa: CASSLGNEQFF
cdr3_length: 15; d_call: TRBD1; j_call: TRBJ1-2; v_call: TRBV19; clone_size: NA; cdr3_nt: TGTGCCAGTACCATCACCAGGGGGAGGTTGGATGGCTACACCTTC; cdr3_aa: CASTITRGRLDGYTF
cdr3_length: 16; d_call: TRBD2; j_call: TRBJ2-3; v_call: TRBV7-2; clone_size: NA; cdr3_nt: TGTGCCAGCAGCTTAGTTAGCGGGAGATTCACAGATACGCAGTATTTT; cdr3_aa: CASSLVSGRFTDTQYF
cdr3_length: 15; d_call: NA; j_call: TRBJ1-4; v_call: TRBV6-5; clone_size: NA; cdr3_nt: TGTGCCACTGAAAAGGGAGGACAGTCTAATGAAAAACTGTTTTTT; cdr3_aa: CATEKGGQSNEKLFF
cdr3_length: 16; d_call: TRBD2; j_call: TRBJ2-1; v_call: TRBV2; clone_size: NA; cdr3_nt: TGTGCCAGCAGTGAAAGGTCGAGACTAGCGGGAGTAGGGGAGTTCTTC; cdr3_aa: CASSERSRLAGVGEFF
cdr3_length: 15; d_call: NA; j_call: TRBJ1-3; v_call: TRBV9; clone_size: NA; cdr3_nt: TGTGCCAGCAGCGTAGACGGGCCCTTTGGAAACACCATATATTTT; cdr3_aa: CASSVDGPFGNTIYF
cdr3_length: 13; d_call: NA; j_call: TRBJ1-1; v_call: TRBV2; clone_size: NA; cdr3_nt: TGTGCCAGCAGGCCACAGGGTGCGACTGAAGCTTTCTTT; cdr3_aa: CASRPQGATEAFF
cdr3_length: 12; d_call: NA; j_call: TRBJ1-1; v_call: TRBV7-9; clone_size: NA; cdr3_nt: TGTGCCAGCAGCTTAGAGGGGAAGAGGGCTTTCTTT; cdr3_aa: CASSLEGKRAFF